This T cell receptor (beta chain) is drawn from a study of cytomegalovirus exposure and HLA in healthy donors. Looking at the study overall: HLA-typed donors were the source of around 77 million unique TCRs held in an early data release.

The V gene's germline CDR1 is KGHSH and CDR2 LQKENI. CDR3 length equals 16 residues. V shed 6 bases, J shed 6 bases, and the junction held 13 bases outside the gene matches. Points on this clone: Its antigen is undetermined.

Vbeta (60) and Jbeta (13) primers were used in the PCR. Generated by immunoSEQ multiplex PCR, the TCRdb table keeps only in-frame clones and is missing some. The data show around 150,000 clones, with about three quarters seen just once and about 2% held by the top ten. Study conclusions and caveats: Confirmation was obtained in vitro that a few CMV-associated chains are specific for CMV antigens. Reportedly, HLA-A and HLA-B alleles of most subjects were accurately predicted from TCR beta.

At the time of sampling, donors were nominally healthy, though unrecorded immune exposures were likely. The receptor's source is a female donor in good health and CMV-seronegative. Sequenced material: PBMCs. The chain recombines TRBV18 with TRBJ2-1; 8 bases fit TRBD2. CDR3 amino acids: CASSTILAAQPNEQFF. The DNA of the CDR3 is TGTGCCAGCTCCACAATACTAGCGGCCCAGCCCAATGAGCAGTTCTTC.